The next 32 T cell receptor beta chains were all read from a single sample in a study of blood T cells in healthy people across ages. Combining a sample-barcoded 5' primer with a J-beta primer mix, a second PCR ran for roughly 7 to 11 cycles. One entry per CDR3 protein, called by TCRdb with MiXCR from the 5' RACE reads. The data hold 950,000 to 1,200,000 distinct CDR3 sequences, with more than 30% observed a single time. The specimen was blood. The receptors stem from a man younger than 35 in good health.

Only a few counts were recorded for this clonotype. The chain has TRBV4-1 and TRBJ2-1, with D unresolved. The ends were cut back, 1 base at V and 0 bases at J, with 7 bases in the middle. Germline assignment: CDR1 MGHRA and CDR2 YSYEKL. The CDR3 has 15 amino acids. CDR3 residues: CASSQVARSYNEQFF. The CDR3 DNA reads TGCGCCAGCAGCCAAGTCGCTCGCTCCTACAATGAGCAGTTCTTC.

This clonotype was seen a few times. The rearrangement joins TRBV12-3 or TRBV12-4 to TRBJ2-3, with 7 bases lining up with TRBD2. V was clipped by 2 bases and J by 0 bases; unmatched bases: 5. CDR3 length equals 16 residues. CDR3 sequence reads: CASSLWRGYSTDTQYF. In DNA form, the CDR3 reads TGTGCCAGCAGTTTATGGCGGGGGTACAGCACAGATACGCAGTATTTT.

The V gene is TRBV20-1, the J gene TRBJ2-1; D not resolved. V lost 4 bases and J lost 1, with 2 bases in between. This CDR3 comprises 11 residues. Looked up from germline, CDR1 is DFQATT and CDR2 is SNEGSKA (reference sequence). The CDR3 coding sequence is TGCAGTGCTACGTCCTACAATGAGCAGTTCTTC. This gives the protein CSATSYNEQFF.

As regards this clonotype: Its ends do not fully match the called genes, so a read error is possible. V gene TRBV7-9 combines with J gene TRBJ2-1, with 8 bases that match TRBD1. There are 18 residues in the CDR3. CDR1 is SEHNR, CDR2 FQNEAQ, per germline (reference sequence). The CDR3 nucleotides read TGTGCCAGCAGCCGCGTCGCAGGGGGCTTTAGCTCCTACAATGGGCAGTTCTTC. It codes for CASSRVAGGFSSYNGQFF.

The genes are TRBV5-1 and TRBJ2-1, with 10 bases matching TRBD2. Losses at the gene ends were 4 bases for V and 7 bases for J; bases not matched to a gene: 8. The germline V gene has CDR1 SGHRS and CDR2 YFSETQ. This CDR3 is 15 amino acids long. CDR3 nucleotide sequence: TGCGCCAGCAGCCCTGGTTCTAGCGGGGGAAATGAGCAGTTCTTC. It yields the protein CASSPGSSGGNEQFF.

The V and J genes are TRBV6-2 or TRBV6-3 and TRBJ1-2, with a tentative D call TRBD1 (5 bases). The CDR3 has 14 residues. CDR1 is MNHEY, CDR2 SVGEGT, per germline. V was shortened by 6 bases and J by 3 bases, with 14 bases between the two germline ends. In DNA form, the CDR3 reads TGTGCCAGCAGCCCCGGGGACGGCTACTATGGCTACACCTTC. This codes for CASSPGDGYYGYTF.

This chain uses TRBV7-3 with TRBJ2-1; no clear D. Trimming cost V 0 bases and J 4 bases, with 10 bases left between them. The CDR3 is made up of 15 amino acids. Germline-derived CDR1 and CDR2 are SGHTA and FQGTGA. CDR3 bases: TGTGCCAGCAGCTTAACCCTCGGATTGTACAATGAGCAGTTCTTC. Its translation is CASSLTLGLYNEQFF.

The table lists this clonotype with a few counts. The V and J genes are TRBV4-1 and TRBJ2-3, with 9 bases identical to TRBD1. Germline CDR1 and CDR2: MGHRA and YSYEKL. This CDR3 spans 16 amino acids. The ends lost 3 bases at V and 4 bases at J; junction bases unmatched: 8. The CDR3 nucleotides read TGCGCCAGCAGCCAGTACGACAGGGGGATCCCAGATACGCAGTATTTT. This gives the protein CASSQYDRGIPDTQYF.

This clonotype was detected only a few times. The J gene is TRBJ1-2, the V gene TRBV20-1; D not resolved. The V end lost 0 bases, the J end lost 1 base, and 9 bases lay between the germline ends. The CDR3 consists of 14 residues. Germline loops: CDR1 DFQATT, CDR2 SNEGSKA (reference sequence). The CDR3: CSARDGRVNYGYTF. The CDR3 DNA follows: TGCAGTGCTAGAGACGGGAGAGTTAACTATGGCTACACCTTC.

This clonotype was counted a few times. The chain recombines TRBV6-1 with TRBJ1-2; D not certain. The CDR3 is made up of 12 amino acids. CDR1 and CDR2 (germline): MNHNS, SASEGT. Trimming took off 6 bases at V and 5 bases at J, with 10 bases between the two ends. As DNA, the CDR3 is TGTGCCAGCAGAACCATAGAGTATGGCTACACCTTC. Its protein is CASRTIEYGYTF.

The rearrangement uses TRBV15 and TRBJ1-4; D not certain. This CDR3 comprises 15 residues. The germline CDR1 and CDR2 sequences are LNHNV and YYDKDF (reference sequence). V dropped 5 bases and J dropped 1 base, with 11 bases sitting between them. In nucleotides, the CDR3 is TGTGCCACCAGCTCGCGACGGGGAACTAATGAAAAACTGTTTTTT. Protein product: CATSSRRGTNEKLFF.

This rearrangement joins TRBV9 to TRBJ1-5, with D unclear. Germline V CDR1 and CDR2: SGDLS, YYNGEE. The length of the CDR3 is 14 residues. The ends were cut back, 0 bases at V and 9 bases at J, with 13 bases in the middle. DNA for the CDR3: TGTGCCAGCAGCGTAGATGCTGTCAGACGGCCCCAGCATTTT. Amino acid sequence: CASSVDAVRRPQHF.

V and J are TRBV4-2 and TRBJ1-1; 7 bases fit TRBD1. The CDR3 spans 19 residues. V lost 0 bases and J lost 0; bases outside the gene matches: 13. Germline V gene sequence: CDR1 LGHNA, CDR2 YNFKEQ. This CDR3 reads CASSQDITTGQTLNTEAFF. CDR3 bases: TGTGCCAGCAGCCAAGATATCACTACGGGACAGACATTGAACACTGAAGCTTTCTTT.

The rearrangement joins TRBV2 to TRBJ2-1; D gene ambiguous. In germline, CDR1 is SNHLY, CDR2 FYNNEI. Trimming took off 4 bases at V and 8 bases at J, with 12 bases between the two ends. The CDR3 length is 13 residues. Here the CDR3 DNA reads TGTGCCAGCAGTGCGCCCTTTACGGATGAGCAGTTCTTC. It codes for CASSAPFTDEQFF.

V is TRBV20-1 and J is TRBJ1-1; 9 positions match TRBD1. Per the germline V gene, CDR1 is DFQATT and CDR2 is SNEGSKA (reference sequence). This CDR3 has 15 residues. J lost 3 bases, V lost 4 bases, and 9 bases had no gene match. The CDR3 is CSANDRDREDTEAFF. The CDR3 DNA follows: TGCAGTGCTAATGACCGGGACAGGGAGGACACTGAAGCTTTCTTT.

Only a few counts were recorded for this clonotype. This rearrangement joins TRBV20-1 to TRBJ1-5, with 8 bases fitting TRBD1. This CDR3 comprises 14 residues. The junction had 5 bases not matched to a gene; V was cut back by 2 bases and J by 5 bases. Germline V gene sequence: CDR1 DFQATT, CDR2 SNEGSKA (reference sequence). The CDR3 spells CSARTGGSDQPQHF. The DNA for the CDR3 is TGCAGTGCTAGAACAGGGGGTTCGGATCAGCCCCAGCATTTT.

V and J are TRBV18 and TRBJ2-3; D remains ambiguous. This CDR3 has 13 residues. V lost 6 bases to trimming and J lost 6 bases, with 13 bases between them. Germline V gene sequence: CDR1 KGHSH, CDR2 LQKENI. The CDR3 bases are TGTGCCAGCTCTACTCCCGCCAGTGATACGCAGTATTTT. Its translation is CASSTPASDTQYF.

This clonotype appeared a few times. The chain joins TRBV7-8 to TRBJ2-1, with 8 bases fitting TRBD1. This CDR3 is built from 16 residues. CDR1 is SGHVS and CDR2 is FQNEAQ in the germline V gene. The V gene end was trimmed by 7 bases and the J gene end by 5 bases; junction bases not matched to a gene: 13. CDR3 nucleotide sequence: TGTGCCAGCACCCGATCAATGGACAGGGAGAACAATGAGCAGTTCTTC. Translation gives CASTRSMDRENNEQFF.

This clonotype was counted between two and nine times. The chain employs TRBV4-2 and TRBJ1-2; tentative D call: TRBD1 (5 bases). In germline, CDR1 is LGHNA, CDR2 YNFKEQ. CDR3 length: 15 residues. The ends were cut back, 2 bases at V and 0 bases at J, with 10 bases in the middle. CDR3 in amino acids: CASSQTGGANYGYTF. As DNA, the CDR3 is TGTGCCAGCAGCCAAACAGGCGGCGCTAACTATGGCTACACCTTC.

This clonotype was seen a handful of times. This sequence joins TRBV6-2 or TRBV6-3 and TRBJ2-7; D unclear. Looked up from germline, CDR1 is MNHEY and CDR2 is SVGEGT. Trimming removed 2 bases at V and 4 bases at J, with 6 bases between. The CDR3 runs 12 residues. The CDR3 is CASSYNGYEQYF. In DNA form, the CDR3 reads TGTGCCAGCAGTTACAACGGGTACGAGCAGTACTTC.

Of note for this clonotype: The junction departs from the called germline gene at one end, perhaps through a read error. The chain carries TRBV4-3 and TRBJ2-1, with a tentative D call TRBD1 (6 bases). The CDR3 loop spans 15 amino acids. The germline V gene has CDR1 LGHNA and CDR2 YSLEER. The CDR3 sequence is CASSSQGSSYKEQFF. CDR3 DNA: TGCGCCAGCAGCTCGCAGGGGAGCTCCTACAAGGAGCAGTTCTTC.

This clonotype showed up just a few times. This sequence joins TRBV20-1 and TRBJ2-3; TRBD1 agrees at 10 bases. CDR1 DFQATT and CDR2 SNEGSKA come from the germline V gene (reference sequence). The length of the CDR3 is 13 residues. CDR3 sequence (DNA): TGCTCGGGTCTGGGACAGGGGACAGATACGCAGTATTTT. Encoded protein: CSGLGQGTDTQYF.

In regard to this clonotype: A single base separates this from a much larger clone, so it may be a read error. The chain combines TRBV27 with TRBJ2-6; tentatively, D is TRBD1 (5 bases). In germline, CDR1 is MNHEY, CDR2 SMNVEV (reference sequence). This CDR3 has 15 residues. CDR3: CVSSFRVSGANVLTF. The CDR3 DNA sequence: TGTGTCAGCAGTTTCAGGGTTTCTGGGGCCAACGTCCTGACTTTC.

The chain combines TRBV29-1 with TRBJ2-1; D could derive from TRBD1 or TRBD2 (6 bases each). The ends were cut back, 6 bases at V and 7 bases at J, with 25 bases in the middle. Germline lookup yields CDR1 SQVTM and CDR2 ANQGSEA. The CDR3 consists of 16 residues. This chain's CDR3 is CSVPRGFRGGHNEQFF. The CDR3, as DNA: TGCAGCGTCCCCCGGGGCTTTCGAGGGGGGCATAATGAGCAGTTCTTC.

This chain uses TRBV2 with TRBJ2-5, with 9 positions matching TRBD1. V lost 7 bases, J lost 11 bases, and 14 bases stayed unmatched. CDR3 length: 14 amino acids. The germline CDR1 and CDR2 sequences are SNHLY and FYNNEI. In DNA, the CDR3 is TGTGCCAGCAAAATGTCAACAGGGGGCAATGAGCAGTACTTC. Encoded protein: CASKMSTGGNEQYF. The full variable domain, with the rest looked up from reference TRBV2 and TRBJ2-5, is EPEVTQTPSHQVTQMGQEVILRCVPISNHLYFYWYRQILGQKVEFLVSFYNNEISEKSEIFDDQFSVERPDGSNFTLKIRSTKLEDSAMYFCASKMSTGGNEQYFGPGTRLLVL.

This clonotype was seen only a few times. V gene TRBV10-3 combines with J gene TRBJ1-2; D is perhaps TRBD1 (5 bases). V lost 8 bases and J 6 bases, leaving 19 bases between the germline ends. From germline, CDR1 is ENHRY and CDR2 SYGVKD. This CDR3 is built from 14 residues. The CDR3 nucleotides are TGTGCCATCGGCGACAGAGGTATGGGGCATGGCTACACCTTC. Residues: CAIGDRGMGHGYTF.

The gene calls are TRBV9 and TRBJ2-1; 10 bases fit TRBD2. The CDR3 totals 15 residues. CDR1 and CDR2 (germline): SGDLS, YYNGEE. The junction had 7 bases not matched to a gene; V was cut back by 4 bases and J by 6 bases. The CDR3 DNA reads TGTGCCAGCAGCACCGCAGGGACTAGCGTCAATGAGCAGTTCTTC. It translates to CASSTAGTSVNEQFF.

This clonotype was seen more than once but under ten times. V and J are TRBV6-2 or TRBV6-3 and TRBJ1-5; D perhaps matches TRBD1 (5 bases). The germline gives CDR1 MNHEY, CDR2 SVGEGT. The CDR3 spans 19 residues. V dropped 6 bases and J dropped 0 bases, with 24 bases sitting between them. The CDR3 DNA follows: TGTGCCAGCAGCACTTCACGGGACCGCGGCCTTTATAGCAATCAGCCCCAGCATTTT. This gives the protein CASSTSRDRGLYSNQPQHF.

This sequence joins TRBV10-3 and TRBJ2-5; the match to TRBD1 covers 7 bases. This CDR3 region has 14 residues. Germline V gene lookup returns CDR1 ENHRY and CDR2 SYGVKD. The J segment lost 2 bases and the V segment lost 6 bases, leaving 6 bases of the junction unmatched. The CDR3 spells CAIRKGTVQETQYF. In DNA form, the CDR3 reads TGTGCCATCAGGAAGGGGACAGTACAAGAGACCCAGTACTTC.

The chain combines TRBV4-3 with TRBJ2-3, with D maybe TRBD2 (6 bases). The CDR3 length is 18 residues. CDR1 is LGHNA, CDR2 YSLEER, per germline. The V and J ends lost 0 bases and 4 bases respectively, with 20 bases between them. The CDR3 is CASSQDLAVEALPDTQYF. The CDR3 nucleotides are TGCGCCAGCAGCCAAGACTTAGCGGTGGAGGCCCTTCCAGATACGCAGTATTTT.

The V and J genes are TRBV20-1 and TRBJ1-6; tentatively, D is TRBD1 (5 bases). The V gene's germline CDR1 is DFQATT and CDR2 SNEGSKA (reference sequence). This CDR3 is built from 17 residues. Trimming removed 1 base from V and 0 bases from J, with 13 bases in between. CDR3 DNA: TGCAGTGCTAGAGTTGGGACCACAAGCTCCTATAATTCACCCCTCCACTTT. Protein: CSARVGTTSSYNSPLHF.

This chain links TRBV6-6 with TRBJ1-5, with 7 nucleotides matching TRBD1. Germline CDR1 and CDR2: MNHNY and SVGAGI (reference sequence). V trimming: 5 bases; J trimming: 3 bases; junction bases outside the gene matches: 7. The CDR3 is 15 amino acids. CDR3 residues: CASSIQGTDNQPQHF. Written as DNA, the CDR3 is TGTGCCAGCAGTATACAGGGGACTGACAATCAGCCCCAGCATTTT.